Listed below are T cell receptor beta chains from one sample, sequenced in a study of patients and donors after allogeneic stem cell transplantation. TCRdb recomputed calls from the RT-PCR reads with MiXCR, one row per CDR3 protein. The sample holds about 110,000 distinct CDR3 sequences; over 30% are singletons and the top ten take about 27%. The sample comprised blood, either unsorted or a sorted T cell fraction (not recorded which). Receptors were obtained from a human donor who was either an allogeneic HSCT recipient or a stem cell or donor lymphocyte infusion donor (not recorded which). It is not recorded whose cells these are; they may come from a transplant donor. The CDR3 runs from the conserved cysteine through the conserved F or W. A D gene is named only where the DNA matches it firmly. A row's size may be missing; if present it is once, few, many or a size class.

J gene | V gene | D gene | clone size | CDR3 DNA | CDR3 protein
TRBJ2-1 | TRBV29-1 | TRBD2 | NA | TGCAGCGTTGGGGGACTAGCAGAGCAGTTCTTC | CSVGGLAEQFF
TRBJ1-2 | TRBV7-2 | NA | NA | TGTGCCAGCAGCTGGCCGACAAGACTCTATGGCTACACCTTC | CASSWPTRLYGYTF
TRBJ2-7 | TRBV7-8 | TRBD2 | once | TGTGCCAGCAGCTTAGTTAGGAGAGTAGCGGGAAAATCCTACGAGCAGTACTTC | CASSLVRRVAGKSYEQYF
TRBJ1-2 | TRBV19 | NA | NA | TGTGCCAGTACAGGGTTTTCTAACTATGGCTACACCTTC | CASTGFSNYGYTF
TRBJ2-5 | TRBV7-2 | NA | NA | TGTGCCAGCAGCTTATGGGGGACCCAGTACTTC | CASSLWGTQYF
TRBJ2-7 | TRBV18 | NA | NA | TGTGCCAGCTCACCAGGGGGCATCTACGAGCAGTACTTC | CASSPGGIYEQYF
TRBJ1-1 | TRBV6-5 | TRBD1 | few | TGTGCCAGCAGTTACTCGGCGACAGGGGTCCTTGAAGCTTTCTTT | CASSYSATGVLEAFF
TRBJ1-5 | TRBV3-1 | NA | few | TGTGCCAGCAGCCAAGCTGGTCAGCCCCAGCATTTT | CASSQAGQPQHF
TRBJ1-3 | TRBV20-1 | NA | few | TGCAGTGGCGTCTCTGGAAACACCATATATTTT | CSGVSGNTIYF
TRBJ2-4 | TRBV20-1 | TRBD2 | NA | TGCAGTGCTAGTTCCGGGAGGCACAAAAACATTCAGTACTTC | CSASSGRHKNIQYF
TRBJ2-5 | TRBV24-1 | TRBD1 | few | TGTGCCACCAGGAGGACAGGGTGCCAAGAGACCCAGTACTTC | CATRRTGCQETQYF
TRBJ1-6 | TRBV27 | NA | few | TGTGCCAGCAGTCCCATCCCGGGACGGATTAATTCACCCCTCCACTTT | CASSPIPGRINSPLHF
TRBJ1-2 | TRBV12-3/TRBV12-4 | TRBD1 | NA | TGTGCCAGCAGCCCAGACAGGGTTTATGGCTACACCTTC | CASSPDRVYGYTF
TRBJ2-2 | TRBV12-3/TRBV12-4 | TRBD2 | NA | TGTGCCAGCAGTCAAGGGACTAGCGGATACACCGGGGAGCTGTTTTTT | CASSQGTSGYTGELFF
TRBJ1-1 | TRBV12-3/TRBV12-4 | NA | NA | TGTGCCAGCAGTACCAAAAAACCGGGCCCCAAACGGGACACTGAAGCTTTCTTT | CASSTKKPGPKRDTEAFF
TRBJ1-5 | TRBV28 | NA | NA | TGTGCCAGCAGTCCAAACCCCGATCAGCCCCAGCATTTT | CASSPNPDQPQHF
TRBJ2-1 | TRBV6-2/TRBV6-3 | NA | NA | TGTGCCAGCAGTTACTCGCCGGGTGGAGAGCAGTTCTTC | CASSYSPGGEQFF
TRBJ1-4 | TRBV20-1 | TRBD1 | NA | TGCAGTGCCAGTTACACAGGGGGCCGAGGTGAAAAACTGTTTTTT | CSASYTGGRGEKLFF
TRBJ2-7 | TRBV5-1 | NA | once | TGCGCCAGCAGCCCCACGGACCCTAACAGTGAGCAGTACTTC | CASSPTDPNSEQYF
TRBJ2-3 | TRBV12-3/TRBV12-4 | NA | NA | TGTGCCAGCAGTCGGAGGGCCGGGAACACAGATACGCAGTATTTT | CASSRRAGNTDTQYF
TRBJ2-5 | TRBV7-2 | NA | NA | TGTGCCAGCAGCTTCTGGCAAGAGACCCAGTACTTC | CASSFWQETQYF
TRBJ2-4 | TRBV15 | TRBD1 | few | TGTGCCACCAGCAGAGTGGGACAGAAAAACATTCAGTACTTC | CATSRVGQKNIQYF
TRBJ2-1 | TRBV20-1 | TRBD2 | NA | TGCAGTGCTAGAGGGCTAGCGGCCCCATCCTACAATGAGCAGTTCTTC | CSARGLAAPSYNEQFF
TRBJ1-2 | TRBV7-9 | NA | NA | TGTGCCAGCAGCTTCTACAGGAAATCCCTCTATGGCTACACCTTC | CASSFYRKSLYGYTF
TRBJ1-2 | TRBV16 | TRBD1 | NA | TGTGCCAGCAGCCAATGGCTAGGGGGCGATGCTAACTATGGCTACACCTTC | CASSQWLGGDANYGYTF
TRBJ2-1 | TRBV7-8 | TRBD2 | few | TGTGCCAGCAGCTTAGCCCAGCGGGAGTTTTCCTACAATGAGCAGTTCTTC | CASSLAQREFSYNEQFF
TRBJ2-1 | TRBV29-1 | TRBD2 | few | TGCAGCGTCGGACTAGCGAATTACAATGAGCAGTTCTTC | CSVGLANYNEQFF
TRBJ1-2 | TRBV3-1 | TRBD1 | few | TGTGCCAGCAGCCAACGGGACAGCTTTTATGGCTACACCTTC | CASSQRDSFYGYTF
TRBJ1-5 | TRBV20-1 | NA | few | TGCAGTGCAAGACAAGCGCATCAGCCCCAGCATTTT | CSARQAHQPQHF
TRBJ2-7 | TRBV2 | TRBD2 | NA | TGTGCCAGCAGTGAACCTAGTATAGCGGGAGTTAGCTACGAGCAGTACTTC | CASSEPSIAGVSYEQYF
TRBJ1-1 | TRBV24-1 | NA | NA | TGTGCCACCAGCAAGAACACTGAAGCTTTCTTT | CATSKNTEAFF
TRBJ1-3 | TRBV20-1 | NA | NA | TGCAGTGCTAGAGGGGGCAGTCTCTCTGGAAACACCATATATTTT | CSARGGSLSGNTIYF
TRBJ2-2 | TRBV21-1 | NA | NA | TGTGCCAGCCCTCCGAGGGAGCTGTTTTTT | CASPPRELFF
TRBJ2-1 | TRBV20-1 | NA | NA | TGCAGTGCCCGCGGGGAGCGAAATGAGCAGTTCTTC | CSARGERNEQFF
TRBJ2-1 | TRBV12-3/TRBV12-4 | NA | NA | TGTGCCAGCAGTTCTGAGAGGACTGCCCGGAACAATGAGCAGTTCTTC | CASSSERTARNNEQFF